This TCR beta chain originates from a study of T cell responses to AZD1222 COVID-19 vaccine. Study context: Analyses pooled second doses at about 4 or about 12 weeks. Notes on the study in general: It was only after the peak T cell response that any repertoires were sampled. Donors skewed white British and female; clonal diversity was possibly underestimated. Seropositive AZD1222 recipients at baseline numbered only five or six.

Concerning this clone itself: Antigen: not known.

TCRdb keeps only in-frame clones here, not all; method: immunoSEQ multiplex PCR. This table has fewer than 85,000 clones, 88% appearing once. CDR1 is MDHEN and CDR2 is SYDVKM in the germline V gene. This CDR3 spans 15 amino acids. The V and J ends lost 5 bases and 12 bases, in that order; junction bases with no gene match: 13. The specimen was peripheral blood, collected on day 0 of AZD1222 vaccination. The sequence came from an adult in good health. The rearrangement uses TRBV28 and TRBJ1-4; TRBD1 aligns across 9 bases. This CDR3 reads CASSPTGQGGLELFF. The CDR3 bases are TGTGCCAGCAGTCCAACGGGACAGGGAGGTTTGGAACTGTTTTTT.